The 22 T cell receptor beta chains below were found in one sample sequenced in a study of somatic mutations in cytotoxic T cells in rheumatoid arthritis. Sequenced by immunoSEQ multiplex PCR; TCRdb stores in-frame clones only, minus some. The table shows about 15,000 clones, with just under 80% occurring only once. The sample comprised CD8+ T cells sorted from blood. Receptors originate from an adult with rheumatoid arthritis.

The chain combines TRBV6-1 with TRBJ1-5; no clear D gene. Looked up from germline, CDR1 is MNHNS and CDR2 is SASEGT. Trimming took 0 bases from V and 5 from J, leaving 5 bases between them. This CDR3 has 13 residues. The CDR3 loop reads CASSEAGYQPQHF. The CDR3 coding sequence is TGTGCCAGCAGTGAAGCAGGGTATCAGCCCCAGCATTTT.

This clone has more than one count but fewer than ten. The rearrangement uses TRBV2 and TRBJ1-3; D might be TRBD1 (6 bases). In germline, CDR1 is SNHLY, CDR2 FYNNEI. Trimming pared 6 bases from V and 2 bases from J, leaving 11 bases between. The CDR3 loop spans 14 amino acids. CDR3 residues: CASSGGPAGNTIYF. As DNA, the CDR3 is TGTGCCAGCAGCGGGGGGCCGGCTGGAAACACCATATATTTT.

The CDR3 sequence is CASSDSGHFVPYEQYF. The CDR3 DNA is TGCGCCAGCAGTGACTCCGGACACTTTGTTCCCTACGAGCAGTACTTC. The chain combines TRBV10-2 with TRBJ2-7; possible D gene TRBD1, 5 bases. Germline values: CDR1 WSHSY, CDR2 SAAADI. V lost 3 bases and J lost 2, with 17 bases in between. The CDR3 spans 16 residues.

This clone was seen a single time. The chain joins TRBV18 to TRBJ2-1, with 8 bases fitting TRBD2. The junction had 10 bases not matched to a gene; V was cut back by 3 bases and J by 6 bases. CDR1 and CDR2 (germline): KGHSH, LQKENI. The CDR3 contains 16 residues. The CDR3 loop reads CASSPRSGSLGNEQFF. The DNA of the CDR3 is TGTGCCAGCTCACCCCGGAGCGGGAGTTTGGGCAATGAGCAGTTCTTC. Based on the CDR3 plus reference TRBV18 and TRBJ2-1, the full variable domain is NAGVMQNPRHLVRRRGQEARLRCSPMKGHSHVYWYRQLPEEGLKFMVYLQKENIIDESGMPKERFSAEFPKEGPSILRIQQVVRGDSAAYFCASSPRSGSLGNEQFFGPGTRLTVL.

The chain has TRBV28 and TRBJ2-7, with D hard to call. V was shortened by 7 bases and J by 2 bases, with 12 bases between the two germline ends. This CDR3 has 13 residues. Germline V lookup: CDR1 MDHEN, CDR2 SYDVKM. The CDR3 reads CASTLDTAYEQYF. The CDR3 coding sequence is TGTGCCAGCACCCTCGACACAGCCTACGAGCAGTACTTC. The full variable domain, rest sourced from reference TRBV28 and TRBJ2-7, is DVKVTQSSRYLVKRTGEKVFLECVQDMDHENMFWYRQDPGLGLRLIYFSYDVKMKEKGDIPEGYSVSREKKERFSLILESASTNQTSMYLCASTLDTAYEQYFGPGTRLTVT.

This clone was found once. The chain couples TRBV7-9 to TRBJ2-2; 10 bases agree with TRBD1. This CDR3 spans 17 amino acids. V lost 3 bases to trimming and J lost 6 bases; unmatched junction nucleotides: 10. CDR1 is SEHNR, CDR2 FQNEAQ, per germline (reference sequence). CDR3 residues: CASSFSRTGGYSGELFF. The CDR3 DNA reads as TGTGCCAGCAGCTTTTCCCGGACAGGGGGTTACTCCGGGGAGCTGTTTTTT.

The chain employs TRBV14 and TRBJ2-3; D uncertain. The CDR3 is 12 residues long. From germline, CDR1 is SGHDN and CDR2 FVKESK. Trimming shortened V by 4 bases and J by 6 bases, and 8 bases separated the two germline ends. The CDR3 DNA reads as TGTGCCAGCAGCCTTCGCCCGGATACGCAGTATTTT. The encoded protein is CASSLRPDTQYF.

J is TRBJ2-7 and V is TRBV28; TRBD2 is a possible D gene (5 bases). CDR3 length equals 14 residues. Germline values: CDR1 MDHEN, CDR2 SYDVKM. Trimming stripped 3 bases from V and 6 bases from J, with 15 bases between. CDR3 sequence (DNA): TGTGCCAGCAGTTTTGTCGTTCTAGGGAGCGAGCAGTACTTC. As protein: CASSFVVLGSEQYF.

This chain links TRBV11-2 with TRBJ2-1, with TRBD1 matching 8 bases. The CDR3 runs to 15 residues. The V and J ends lost 1 base and 3 bases, in that order; junction bases with no gene match: 2. Germline V lookup: CDR1 SGHAT, CDR2 FQNNGV. CDR3 sequence: CASSLGTGNYNEQFF. As DNA, the CDR3 is TGTGCCAGCAGCTTAGGGACAGGGAACTACAATGAGCAGTTCTTC.

This clone has just one count. The gene calls are TRBV9 and TRBJ2-7, with 8 bases that match TRBD2. J gave up 0 bases and V 4 bases, and 9 bases lay outside the gene matches. Germline CDR1 and CDR2: SGDLS and YYNGEE. This CDR3 is built from 16 residues. CDR3 sequence (DNA): TGTGCCAGCAGCCCGGGGGGGCGCGTCAGCTCCTACGAGCAGTACTTC. This encodes CASSPGGRVSSYEQYF.

This clone was detected once. This rearrangement joins TRBV27 to TRBJ2-7, with TRBD1 matching 9 bases. Germline V CDR1 and CDR2: MNHEY, SMNVEV (reference sequence). The length of the CDR3 is 16 residues. The ends lost 6 bases at V and 6 bases at J; junction bases unmatched: 15. Here the CDR3 reads CASSPVAGTGWIEQYF. Written as DNA, the CDR3 is TGTGCCAGCAGCCCAGTCGCCGGGACAGGGTGGATCGAGCAGTACTTC.

This clone has a single count. The V call is TRBV2, the J call TRBJ2-1; the match to TRBD2 covers 8 bases. CDR3 length: 15 residues. With V trimmed by 4 bases and J by 3 bases, 5 bases remained unmatched. The germline gives CDR1 SNHLY, CDR2 FYNNEI. The CDR3 sequence is CASSVLAEYYNEQFF. The CDR3 bases are TGTGCCAGCAGTGTACTAGCGGAATACTACAATGAGCAGTTCTTC.

V is TRBV28 and J is TRBJ1-5, with D maybe TRBD1 (5 bases). V was cut by 6 bases and J by 2 bases, with 14 bases left in between. The CDR3 loop spans 15 amino acids. Looked up from germline, CDR1 is MDHEN and CDR2 is SYDVKM. CDR3 loop: CASRPFWGGNQPQHF. The DNA of the CDR3 is TGTGCCAGCAGACCCTTTTGGGGGGGCAATCAGCCCCAGCATTTT.

V usage is TRBV28 and J usage is TRBJ2-7, with 9 nucleotides matching TRBD2. CDR1 is MDHEN, CDR2 SYDVKM, per germline. The length of the CDR3 is 16 residues. V lost 4 bases and J lost 7; bases outside the gene matches: 14. CDR3 coding DNA: TGTGCCAGCAGTTCGCTCGACTCGGGACTAGCAGGGGAGCAGTACTTC. Translating gives CASSSLDSGLAGEQYF.

J is TRBJ2-7 and V is TRBV5-8; 9 nucleotides line up with TRBD2. Germline trimming cut 4 bases from V and 2 bases from J; bases unmatched to any gene: 16. The CDR3 contains 18 residues. Germline values: CDR1 SGHTS, CDR2 YDEGEE. The CDR3 protein is CASSEKGSGSEAPYEQYF. The CDR3 coding sequence is TGTGCCAGCAGCGAAAAGGGTAGCGGGAGCGAAGCCCCCTACGAGCAGTACTTC. Filled out from reference TRBV5-8 and TRBJ2-7, the complete variable domain reads EAGVTQSPTHLIKTRGQQATLRCSPISGHTSVYWYQQALGLGLQFLLWYDEGEERNRGNFPPRFSGRQFPNYSSELNVNALELEDSALYLCASSEKGSGSEAPYEQYFGPGTRLTVT.

The chain uses TRBV6-4 and TRBJ2-1; 8 nucleotides agree with TRBD2. CDR1 is MRHNA, CDR2 SNTAGT, per germline. The CDR3 sequence is 13 residues long. Unmatched junction bases numbered 0, after V lost 5 bases and J lost 3 bases. CDR3 DNA: TGTGCCAGCAGTAGCGGGAGCTACAATGAGCAGTTCTTC. Protein: CASSSGSYNEQFF.

This sequence joins TRBV4-2 and TRBJ2-7; weak D call: TRBD2 (6 bases). Trimming took off 0 bases at V and 0 bases at J, with 15 bases between the two ends. From germline, CDR1 is LGHNA and CDR2 YNFKEQ. The CDR3 loop spans 17 amino acids. This CDR3 is CASSQEDTSPSSYEQYF. Here the CDR3 DNA reads TGTGCCAGCAGCCAAGAGGATACTAGCCCAAGCTCCTACGAGCAGTACTTC.

The chain recombines TRBV11-2 with TRBJ2-1; 8 bases map to TRBD2. The CDR3 totals 16 residues. Germline V CDR1 and CDR2: SGHAT, FQNNGV. V was clipped by 5 bases and J by 1 base; unmatched bases: 7. CDR3: CASSPTSALSYNEQFF. Here the CDR3 DNA reads TGTGCCAGCAGCCCGACTAGCGCGTTATCCTACAATGAGCAGTTCTTC.

The chain carries TRBV27 and TRBJ2-7; 8 positions agree with TRBD2. Looked up from germline, CDR1 is MNHEY and CDR2 is SMNVEV (reference sequence). The length of the CDR3 is 13 residues. J gave up 7 bases and V 2 bases, and 4 bases lay outside the gene matches. The CDR3 spells CASSLGTSGEQYF. The CDR3 coding sequence is TGTGCCAGCAGTTTAGGGACTAGTGGGGAGCAGTACTTC.

The rearrangement links TRBV7-9 to TRBJ2-3; D possibly corresponds to TRBD1 (6 bases). This CDR3 comprises 15 residues. V lost 5 bases and J 6 bases, leaving 18 bases between the germline ends. Germline V gives CDR1 SEHNR, CDR2 FQNEAQ (reference sequence). CDR3 residues: CASSAPPGAGDTQYF. The DNA for the CDR3 is TGTGCCAGCAGCGCACCCCCAGGGGCTGGGGATACGCAGTATTTT.

The chain carries TRBV6-4 and TRBJ2-3; TRBD1 aligns across 7 bases. Germline loops: CDR1 MRHNA, CDR2 SNTAGT. After removal of 4 bases from V and 2 bases from J, the junction contained 3 bases not matched to a gene. The CDR3 totals 14 residues. As DNA, the CDR3 is TGTGCCAGCAGTGGACAGGGAACCACAGATACGCAGTATTTT. This encodes CASSGQGTTDTQYF.

V gene TRBV28 combines with J gene TRBJ1-2; TRBD1 is a possible D gene (5 bases). V shed 4 bases and J shed 3 bases, with 12 bases lying between them. The germline CDR1 and CDR2 sequences are MDHEN and SYDVKM. The length of the CDR3 is 14 residues. The CDR3 DNA reads TGTGCCAGCAGTTATCGTGGGGCCTACTATGGCTACACCTTC. It translates to CASSYRGAYYGYTF.